Sequencing of this T cell receptor beta chain was carried out in a study of early T cells in non-severe SARS-CoV-2 infection. The table lists this clonotype with many counts. Germline V gene sequence: CDR1 DFQATT, CDR2 SNEGSKA (reference sequence). The CDR3 has 16 amino acids. V was cut by 0 bases and J by 3 bases, with 15 bases left in between. Each CDR3 protein gets one entry after TCRdb re-called the 5' RACE reads with MiXCR. In the table there are 30,000 to 40,000 distinct CDR3 sequences, approximately 7.1% of which are singletons. This specimen consisted of whole blood, obtained at baseline. The clonotype originates from an adult who was a healthcare worker with PCR-confirmed SARS-CoV-2 infection or an uninfected control (not recorded which). The J gene is TRBJ2-1, the V gene TRBV20-1; D unclear. The CDR3 spells CSARDPSSPDYNEQFF. The CDR3 nucleotides are TGCAGTGCTAGAGATCCCAGCAGCCCCGACTACAATGAGCAGTTCTTC.